This entry is about one T cell receptor beta chain. Its antigen is currently unknown. The entry originates in a study of shared clonotypes between healthy human individuals. Overall study findings and caveats: The small donor group covered limited genetic and exposure diversity. Clonotypes that were shared across a few donors made up roughly 5% of naive CD4 clonotypes.

Naive CD8 cells were CD45RO-negative, positively selected for CCR7, excluding terminally differentiated effector memory CD45RA+ cells. When replicate PCRs were run on sorted subsets, they used around 200 ng DNA, approximately 33,000 T cell genomes. The authors' processing: Junction-only immunoSEQ data arrived without quality scores, meaning filtering differed. TCRdb's table, derived via immunoSEQ multiplex PCR, lists solely in-frame clones and lacks some. D and trimming come from the DNA, and the V and J calls and clone size come from that table. The data contain around 2,100,000 clones, approximately 95% of them seen just once; the ten biggest clones take up approximately 1.2%. The sequence came from a man between 18 and 29 years old in good health. Sequences were obtained from naive CD8+ T cells sorted from blood.

The CDR3, as DNA: TGTGCCAGCAGCTTGGGTTCAGTTGAAGCTTTCTTT. As protein: CASSLGSVEAFF. The genes are TRBV5-4 and TRBJ1-1; D uncertain. Per the germline V gene, CDR1 is SGHNT and CDR2 is YYREEE (reference sequence). Trimming took off 0 bases at V and 7 bases at J, with 7 bases between the two ends. The CDR3 is 12 amino acids.